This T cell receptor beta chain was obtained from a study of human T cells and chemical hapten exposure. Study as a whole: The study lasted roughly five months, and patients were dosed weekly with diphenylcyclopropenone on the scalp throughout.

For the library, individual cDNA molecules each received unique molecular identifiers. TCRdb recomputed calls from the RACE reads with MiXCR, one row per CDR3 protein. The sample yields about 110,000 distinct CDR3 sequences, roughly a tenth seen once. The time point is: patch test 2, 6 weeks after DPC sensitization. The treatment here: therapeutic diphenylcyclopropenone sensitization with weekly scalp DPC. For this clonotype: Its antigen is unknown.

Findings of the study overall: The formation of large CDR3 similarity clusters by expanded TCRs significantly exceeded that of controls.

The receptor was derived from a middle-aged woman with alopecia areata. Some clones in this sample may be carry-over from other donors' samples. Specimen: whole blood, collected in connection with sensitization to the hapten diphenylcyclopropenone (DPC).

The CDR3 is CASSQDRTGTTTYNEQFF. CDR3 DNA sequence: TGCGCCAGCAGCCAAGATCGGACAGGGACGACTACATACAATGAGCAGTTCTTC. The genes are TRBV4-3 and TRBJ2-1, with TRBD1 matching 8 bases. The germline CDR1 and CDR2 sequences are LGHNA and YSLEER. The V gene end was trimmed by 0 bases and the J gene end by 4 bases; junction bases not matched to a gene: 11. The CDR3 is 18 residues long.